The 20 T cell receptor beta chains below come from one sample, sequenced in a study of beta chain features in type 1 diabetes. Expressed TCRB transcripts were sequenced after all isolated RNA was converted to cDNA. Measured with immunoSEQ multiplex PCR; TCRdb has only the in-frame clones, and not every one. The sample lists hundreds of thousands of clones, 6.5% to 10% occurring once. Input material: central memory CD4+ T cells from blood. Receptors were obtained from a young woman in good health.

The sample holds a few counts of this clone. The rearrangement joins TRBV7-2 to TRBJ2-1, with D perhaps matching TRBD2 (6 bases). The length of the CDR3 is 15 residues. CDR1 SGHTA and CDR2 FQGNSA come from the germline V gene. Trimming removed 5 bases at V and 6 bases at J, with 17 bases between. Here the CDR3 reads CASSRLEGGINEQFF. CDR3 DNA: TGTGCCAGCAGCCGACTAGAAGGTGGTATCAATGAGCAGTTCTTC.

The chain links TRBV2 to TRBJ2-7, with 13 nucleotides matching TRBD2. With V trimmed by 6 bases and J by 2 bases, 1 base remained unmatched. Germline-derived CDR1 and CDR2 are SNHLY and FYNNEI. This CDR3 comprises 14 residues. The CDR3 loop is CASRGTSGAYEQYF. CDR3 sequence (DNA): TGTGCCAGCAGGGGGACTAGCGGGGCCTACGAGCAGTACTTC.

This clone was picked up a small number of times. The V gene is TRBV4-2, the J gene TRBJ2-7, with TRBD2 matching 10 bases. The CDR3 extends over 16 amino acids. Germline lookup yields CDR1 LGHNA and CDR2 YNFKEQ. V shed 2 bases and J 5 bases; nucleotides not matched to a gene: 9. In DNA, the CDR3 is TGTGCCAGCAGCCAAATAGCGGGAGGAGGTGTTGACGAGCAGTACTTC. Its translation: CASSQIAGGGVDEQYF.

V is TRBV18 and J is TRBJ2-3; D unresolved. V was trimmed by 0 bases and J by 5 bases, leaving 9 bases between them. Germline V gene data show CDR1 as KGHSH and CDR2 as LQKENI. The CDR3 sequence is 14 residues long. Here the CDR3 reads CASSPPGKQDTQYF. The CDR3 DNA follows: TGTGCCAGCTCACCACCGGGAAAGCAAGATACGCAGTATTTT.

This rearrangement joins TRBV5-1 to TRBJ2-4; 7 nucleotides align to TRBD2. The CDR3 runs 15 residues. Germline-derived CDR1 and CDR2 are SGHRS and YFSETQ. J gave up 6 bases and V 3 bases, and 9 bases lay outside the gene matches. CDR3 nucleotide sequence: TGCGCCAGCAGCTCAAGACTAGCTGGCGGAAACATTCAGTACTTC. It is translated as CASSSRLAGGNIQYF.

This clone was observed a few times. This CDR3 is also generated by other DNA sequences in the sample. This sequence joins TRBV28 and TRBJ1-4; TRBD1 agrees at 7 bases. CDR1 MDHEN and CDR2 SYDVKM come from the germline V gene. The CDR3 is 14 amino acids. With V trimmed by 3 bases and J by 8 bases, 6 bases remained unmatched. The CDR3 loop is CASSLDRGREKLFF. CDR3 DNA: TGTGCCAGCAGTTTGGATAGGGGGCGAGAAAAACTGTTTTTT.

This chain joins TRBV13 and TRBJ1-2; no clear D. Trimming removed 7 bases at V and 7 bases at J, with 13 bases between. CDR3 length equals 12 residues. Per the germline V gene, CDR1 is PRHDT and CDR2 is FYEKMQ (reference sequence). CDR3: CASTVQLGGYTF. The CDR3, as DNA: TGTGCCAGCACGGTACAGTTGGGTGGCTACACCTTC.

This clone was found many times. The chain carries TRBV28 and TRBJ1-2, with D unclear. CDR3 size: 15 residues. Trimming left V 5 bases short and J 4 bases short, with 17 bases between. CDR1 is MDHEN, CDR2 SYDVKM, per germline. CDR3 sequence (DNA): TGTGCCAGCAGTCCCGCGGGAACAGAGTCCTATGGCTACACCTTC. This codes for CASSPAGTESYGYTF.

On this clone: This specimen includes other DNA sequences encoding the same CDR3. V usage is TRBV7-2 and J usage is TRBJ2-7; 9 bases match TRBD1. Germline V CDR1 and CDR2: SGHTA, FQGNSA. J gave up 7 bases and V 5 bases, and 9 bases lay outside the gene matches. The CDR3 runs 14 residues. CDR3 sequence reads: CASSLGQGRGEQYF. The CDR3 nucleotides read TGTGCCAGCAGCCTAGGACAGGGGAGGGGAGAGCAGTACTTC.

The J gene is TRBJ2-7, the V gene TRBV5-4, with TRBD2 matching 7 bases. This CDR3 contains 16 residues. V gave up 0 bases and J gave up 2 bases; unmatched junction bases: 8. The germline V gene encodes CDR1 SGHNT and CDR2 YYREEE (reference sequence). Here the CDR3 DNA reads TGTGCCAGCAGCTTGGAGCTTGGCGGGAGTACCTACGAGCAGTACTTC. Its protein product is CASSLELGGSTYEQYF.

This clone was counted a few times. The chain links TRBV9 to TRBJ2-7; 14 bases line up with TRBD2. Per germline, CDR1 SGDLS and CDR2 YYNGEE. V was pared by 2 bases and J by 4 bases, with 8 bases of the junction left unmatched. The length of the CDR3 is 17 residues. CDR3 protein: CASSVGTSGSSTYEQYF. CDR3 nucleotide sequence: TGTGCCAGCAGCGTCGGGACTAGCGGGAGTTCAACGTACGAGCAGTACTTC.

This chain links TRBV10-3 with TRBJ2-7, with a tentative D call TRBD2 (6 bases). The length of the CDR3 is 15 residues. The V end lost 6 bases, the J end lost 3 bases, and 18 bases lay between the germline ends. The germline gives CDR1 ENHRY, CDR2 SYGVKD. This chain's CDR3 is CAISGGADVLYEQYF. Written as DNA, the CDR3 is TGTGCCATCAGCGGAGGGGCAGATGTTCTCTACGAGCAGTACTTC.

This clone was observed many times. J is TRBJ2-1 and V is TRBV7-3; no reliable D call. Per the germline V gene, CDR1 is SGHTA and CDR2 is FQGTGA. This CDR3 spans 15 amino acids. Trimming took 2 bases from V and 6 from J, leaving 14 bases between them. CDR3 amino acids: CASSLGLGPGNEQFF. CDR3 DNA sequence: TGTGCCAGCAGCTTAGGCCTGGGTCCGGGCAATGAGCAGTTCTTC.

In its sample, this clone was seen a few times. The chain uses TRBV5-4 and TRBJ2-3; 7 bases match TRBD2. The CDR3 spans 17 residues. The V and J ends lost 0 bases and 5 bases, in that order; junction bases with no gene match: 12. The germline gives CDR1 SGHNT, CDR2 YYREEE (reference sequence). CDR3 coding DNA: TGTGCCAGCAGCTTGGAGGCGGGGAGGGCGGGCCAAGATACGCAGTATTTT. This translates into CASSLEAGRAGQDTQYF. Looking up the rest from reference TRBV5-4 and TRBJ2-3 gives the full variable domain: ETGVTQSPTHLIKTRGQQVTLRCSSQSGHNTVSWYQQALGQGPQFIFQYYREEENGRGNFPPRFSGLQFPNYSSELNVNALELDDSALYLCASSLEAGRAGQDTQYFGPGTRLTVL.

This clone came up many times. The chain uses TRBV7-9 and TRBJ2-7; D is undetermined. The V end was cut by 3 bases, the J end by 3 bases, with 6 bases between. The germline V gene encodes CDR1 SEHNR and CDR2 FQNEAQ (reference sequence). The CDR3 length is 12 residues. CDR3 sequence: CASSLMNYEQYF. DNA for the CDR3: TGTGCCAGCAGCTTGATGAACTACGAGCAGTACTTC.

This clone was seen a few times. The chain joins TRBV2 to TRBJ1-5; D remains ambiguous. This CDR3 region has 15 residues. The germline V gene encodes CDR1 SNHLY and CDR2 FYNNEI. Trimming pared 3 bases from V and 9 bases from J, leaving 18 bases between. DNA of the CDR3: TGTGCCAGCAGTGATGCGGCAGCGCTACTATTGCCCCAGCATTTT. It is translated as CASSDAAALLLPQHF.

A few counts support this clone. The rearrangement uses TRBV27 and TRBJ1-5; TRBD1 matches at 7 bases. CDR1 and CDR2 from the germline V gene are MNHEY and SMNVEV (reference sequence). Losses at the gene ends were 5 bases for V and 2 bases for J; bases not matched to a gene: 12. This CDR3 is built from 17 residues. The CDR3 is CASSHLPSGGGNQPQHF. DNA of the CDR3: TGTGCCAGCAGTCACCTACCTTCAGGGGGGGGCAATCAGCCCCAGCATTTT.

This chain links TRBV11-3 with TRBJ2-7, with 8 positions matching TRBD2. This CDR3 spans 14 amino acids. V gave up 1 base and J gave up 3 bases; unmatched junction bases: 2. Germline CDR1 reads SGHNT; CDR2 reads YENEEA. CDR3 loop: CASSLAAGDYEQYF. The CDR3 bases are TGTGCCAGCAGCTTAGCAGCGGGGGACTACGAGCAGTACTTC.

This clone was counted between two and nine times. The chain has TRBV4-3 and TRBJ2-7; D may be TRBD2 (6 bases). Trimming removed 0 bases from V and 0 bases from J, with 9 bases in between. Per germline, CDR1 LGHNA and CDR2 YSLEER. The CDR3 is 15 amino acids. The CDR3 reads CASSQDRLVSYEQYF. DNA for the CDR3: TGCGCCAGCAGCCAAGATCGACTAGTCTCCTACGAGCAGTACTTC.

CDR3 DNA sequence: TGTGCCAGCAGTCGGGGTGATGGGTTCAGGGGAGAGACCCAGTACTTC. It specifies CASSRGDGFRGETQYF. The chain carries TRBV7-9 and TRBJ2-5; a weak D match, TRBD1 (6 bases). There are 16 residues in the CDR3. V shed 6 bases and J shed 4 bases, with 21 bases lying between them. The germline V gene encodes CDR1 SEHNR and CDR2 FQNEAQ (reference sequence).